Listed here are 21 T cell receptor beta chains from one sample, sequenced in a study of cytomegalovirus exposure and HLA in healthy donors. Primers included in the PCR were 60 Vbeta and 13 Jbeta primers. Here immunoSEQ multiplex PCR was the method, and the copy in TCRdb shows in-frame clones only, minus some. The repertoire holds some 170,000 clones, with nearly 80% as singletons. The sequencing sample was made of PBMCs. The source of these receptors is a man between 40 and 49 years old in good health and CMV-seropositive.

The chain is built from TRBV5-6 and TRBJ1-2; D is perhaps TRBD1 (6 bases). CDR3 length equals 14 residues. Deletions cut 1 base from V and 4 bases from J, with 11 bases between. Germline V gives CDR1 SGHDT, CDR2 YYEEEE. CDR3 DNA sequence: TGTGCCAGCAGCTTGTTACAGGGTAGCTATGGCTACACCTTC. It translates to CASSLLQGSYGYTF.

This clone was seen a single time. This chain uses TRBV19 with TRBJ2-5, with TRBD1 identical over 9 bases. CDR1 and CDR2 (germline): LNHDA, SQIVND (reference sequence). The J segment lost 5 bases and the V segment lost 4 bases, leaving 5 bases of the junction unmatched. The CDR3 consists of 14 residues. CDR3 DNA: TGTGCCAGTAGTAAAGGACAGGGGATCGAGACCCAGTACTTC. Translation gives CASSKGQGIETQYF.

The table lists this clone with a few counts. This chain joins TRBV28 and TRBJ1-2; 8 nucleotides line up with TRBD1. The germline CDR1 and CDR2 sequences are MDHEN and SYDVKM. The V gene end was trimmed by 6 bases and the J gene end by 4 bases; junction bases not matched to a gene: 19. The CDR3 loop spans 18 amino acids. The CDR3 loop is CASSPTPGQGMPFYGYTF. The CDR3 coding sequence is TGTGCCAGCAGCCCAACCCCTGGACAGGGAATGCCGTTCTATGGCTACACCTTC.

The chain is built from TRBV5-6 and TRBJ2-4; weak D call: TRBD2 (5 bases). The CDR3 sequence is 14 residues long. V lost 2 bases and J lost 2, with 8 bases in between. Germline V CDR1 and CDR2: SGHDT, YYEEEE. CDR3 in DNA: TGTGCCAGCAGCTTTCGAGGGTCCAAAAACATTCAGTACTTC. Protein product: CASSFRGSKNIQYF. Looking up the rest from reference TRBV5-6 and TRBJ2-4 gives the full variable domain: DAGVTQSPTHLIKTRGQQVTLRCSPKSGHDTVSWYQQALGQGPQFIFQYYEEEERQRGNFPDRFSGHQFPNYSSELNVNALLLGDSALYLCASSFRGSKNIQYFGAGTRLSVL.

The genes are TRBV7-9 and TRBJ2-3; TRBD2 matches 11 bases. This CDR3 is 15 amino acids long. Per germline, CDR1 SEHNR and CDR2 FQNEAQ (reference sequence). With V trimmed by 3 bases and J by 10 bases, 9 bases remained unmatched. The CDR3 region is CASSFLSGRADSQYF. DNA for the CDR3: TGTGCCAGCAGCTTTCTTAGCGGGAGGGCCGATTCGCAGTATTTT.

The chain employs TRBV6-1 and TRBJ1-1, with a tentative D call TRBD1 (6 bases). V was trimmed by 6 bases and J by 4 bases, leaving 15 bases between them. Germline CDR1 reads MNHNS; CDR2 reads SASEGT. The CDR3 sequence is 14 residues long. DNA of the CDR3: TGTGCCAGCAGGGTTGGACAGCGGGGCACTGAAGCTTTCTTT. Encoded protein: CASRVGQRGTEAFF.

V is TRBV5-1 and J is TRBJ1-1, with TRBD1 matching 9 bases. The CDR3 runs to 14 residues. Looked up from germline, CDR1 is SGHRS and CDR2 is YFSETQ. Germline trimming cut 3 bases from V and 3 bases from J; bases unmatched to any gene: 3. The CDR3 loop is CASSSQGAHTEAFF. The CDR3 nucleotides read TGCGCCAGCAGCTCACAGGGGGCGCACACTGAAGCTTTCTTT. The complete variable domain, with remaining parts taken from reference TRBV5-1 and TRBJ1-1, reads KAGVTQTPRYLIKTRGQQVTLSCSPISGHRSVSWYQQTPGQGLQFLFEYFSETQRNKGNFPGRFSGRQFSNSRSEMNVSTLELGDSALYLCASSSQGAHTEAFFGQGTRLTVV.

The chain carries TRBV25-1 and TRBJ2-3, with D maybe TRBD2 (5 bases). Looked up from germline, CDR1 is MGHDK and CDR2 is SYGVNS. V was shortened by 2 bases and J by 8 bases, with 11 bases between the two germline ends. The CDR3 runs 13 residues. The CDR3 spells CASSELRTSTQYF. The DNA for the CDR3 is TGTGCCAGCAGTGAACTTCGGACTTCTACGCAGTATTTT.

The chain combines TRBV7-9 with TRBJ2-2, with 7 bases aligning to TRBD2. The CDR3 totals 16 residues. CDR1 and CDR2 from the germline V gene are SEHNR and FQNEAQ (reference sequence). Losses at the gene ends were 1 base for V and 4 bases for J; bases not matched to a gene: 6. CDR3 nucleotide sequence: TGTGCCAGCAGCTTAGGAGGGAGGGCCGTCACCGGGGAGCTGTTTTTT. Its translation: CASSLGGRAVTGELFF. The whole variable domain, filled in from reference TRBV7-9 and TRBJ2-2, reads DTGVSQNPRHKITKRGQNVTFRCDPISEHNRLYWYRQTLGQGPEFLTYFQNEAQLEKSRLLSDRFSAERPKGSFSTLEIQRTEQGDSAMYLCASSLGGRAVTGELFFGEGSRLTVL.

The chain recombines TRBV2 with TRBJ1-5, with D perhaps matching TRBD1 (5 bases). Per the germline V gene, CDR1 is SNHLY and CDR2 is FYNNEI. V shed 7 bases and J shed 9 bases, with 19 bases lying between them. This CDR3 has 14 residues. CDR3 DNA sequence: TGTGCCAGCATGGGAACAGTAGGGGAATGGCCCCAGCATTTT. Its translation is CASMGTVGEWPQHF.

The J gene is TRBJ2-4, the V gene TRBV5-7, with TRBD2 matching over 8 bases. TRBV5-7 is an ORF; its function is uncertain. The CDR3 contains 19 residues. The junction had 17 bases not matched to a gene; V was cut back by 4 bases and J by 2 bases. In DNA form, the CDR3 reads TGTGCCAGCAGCCCGACGCCTCCGGGGGGGTCCGGTACCAAAAACATTCAGTACTTC. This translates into CASSPTPPGGSGTKNIQYF.

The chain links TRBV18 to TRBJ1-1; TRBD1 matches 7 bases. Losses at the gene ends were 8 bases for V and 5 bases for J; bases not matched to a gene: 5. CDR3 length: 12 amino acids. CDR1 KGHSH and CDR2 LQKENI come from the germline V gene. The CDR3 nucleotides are TGTGCCAGCCAACAGGGGAATACTGAAGCTTTCTTT. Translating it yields CASQQGNTEAFF.

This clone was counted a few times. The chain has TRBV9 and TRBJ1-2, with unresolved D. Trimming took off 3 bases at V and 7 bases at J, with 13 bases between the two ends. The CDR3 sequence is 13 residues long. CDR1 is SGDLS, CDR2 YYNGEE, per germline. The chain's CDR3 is CASSAHTESGYTF. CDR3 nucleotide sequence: TGTGCCAGCAGCGCCCATACCGAGTCTGGCTACACCTTC.

The CDR3, as DNA: TGTGCCAGCAAGAGGGACAGGGAGTCCTACGAGCAGTACTTC. This encodes CASKRDRESYEQYF. The chain carries TRBV6-5 and TRBJ2-7; 9 nucleotides match TRBD1. Trimming cost V 7 bases and J 1 base; bases outside gene matches: 5. CDR1 and CDR2 (germline): MNHEY, SVGAGI. The CDR3 length is 14 residues.

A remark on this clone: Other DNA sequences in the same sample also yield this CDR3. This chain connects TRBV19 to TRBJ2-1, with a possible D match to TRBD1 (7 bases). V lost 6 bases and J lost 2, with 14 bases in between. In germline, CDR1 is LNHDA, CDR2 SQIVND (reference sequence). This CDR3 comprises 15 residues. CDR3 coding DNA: TGTGCCAGTAGCGGTTCAGGGGGGCCCTACAATGAGCAGTTCTTC. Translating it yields CASSGSGGPYNEQFF. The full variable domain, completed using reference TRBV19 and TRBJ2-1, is DGGITQSPKYLFRKEGQNVTLSCEQNLNHDAMYWYRQDPGQGLRLIYYSQIVNDFQKGDIAEGYSVSREKKESFPLTVTSAQKNPTAFYLCASSGSGGPYNEQFFGPGTRLTVL.

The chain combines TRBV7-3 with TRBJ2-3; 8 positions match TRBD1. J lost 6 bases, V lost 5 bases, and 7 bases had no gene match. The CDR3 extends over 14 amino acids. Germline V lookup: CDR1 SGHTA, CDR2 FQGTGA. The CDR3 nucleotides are TGTGCCAGCAGCCCAGACAGGGGCTCTGATACGCAGTATTTT. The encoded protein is CASSPDRGSDTQYF.

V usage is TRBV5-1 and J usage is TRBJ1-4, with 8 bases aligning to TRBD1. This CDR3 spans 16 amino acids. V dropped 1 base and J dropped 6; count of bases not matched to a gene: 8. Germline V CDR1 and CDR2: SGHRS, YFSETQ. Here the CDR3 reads CASSLYETGGDEKLFF. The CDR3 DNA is TGCGCCAGCAGCTTGTATGAAACAGGGGGGGATGAAAAACTGTTTTTT.

As DNA, the CDR3 is TGTGCCAGTAGTACATATCGTGGACAGGGGTTTACAGGGGAGCTGTTTTTT. This gives the protein CASSTYRGQGFTGELFF. The chain carries TRBV19 and TRBJ2-2, with 9 bases that match TRBD1. The CDR3 is made up of 17 amino acids. V lost 4 bases, J lost 8 bases, and 14 bases stayed unmatched. Looked up from germline, CDR1 is LNHDA and CDR2 is SQIVND (reference sequence). The whole variable domain, filled in from reference TRBV19 and TRBJ2-2, reads DGGITQSPKYLFRKEGQNVTLSCEQNLNHDAMYWYRQDPGQGLRLIYYSQIVNDFQKGDIAEGYSVSREKKESFPLTVTSAQKNPTAFYLCASSTYRGQGFTGELFFGEGSRLTVL.

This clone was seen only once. The chain's CDR3 is CASSRTSGSYYEQYF. As DNA, the CDR3 is TGTGCCAGCAGCCGGACTAGCGGGAGCTACTACGAGCAGTACTTC. The chain has TRBV28 and TRBJ2-7; 13 bases are shared with TRBD2. Per the germline V gene, CDR1 is MDHEN and CDR2 is SYDVKM. The length of the CDR3 is 15 residues. Losses at the gene ends were 6 bases for V and 3 bases for J; bases not matched to a gene: 5. Full variable domain (outside the CDR3, taken from reference TRBV28 and TRBJ2-7): DVKVTQSSRYLVKRTGEKVFLECVQDMDHENMFWYRQDPGLGLRLIYFSYDVKMKEKGDIPEGYSVSREKKERFSLILESASTNQTSMYLCASSRTSGSYYEQYFGPGTRLTVT.

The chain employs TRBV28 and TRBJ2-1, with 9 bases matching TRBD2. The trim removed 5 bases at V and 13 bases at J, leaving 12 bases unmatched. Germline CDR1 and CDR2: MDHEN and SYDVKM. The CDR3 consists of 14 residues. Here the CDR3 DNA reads TGTGCCAGCAGTGGCGGGAGGGCCGAGGGGGATCAGTTCTTC. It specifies CASSGGRAEGDQFF.

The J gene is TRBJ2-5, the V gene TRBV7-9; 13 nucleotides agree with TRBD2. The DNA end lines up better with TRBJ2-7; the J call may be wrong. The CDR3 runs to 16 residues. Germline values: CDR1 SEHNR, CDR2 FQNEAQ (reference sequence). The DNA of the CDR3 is TGTGCCAGCAGAAAGCCCGGACTAGCGGGAGTTCACGAGCAGTACTTC. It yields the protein CASRKPGLAGVHEQYF.